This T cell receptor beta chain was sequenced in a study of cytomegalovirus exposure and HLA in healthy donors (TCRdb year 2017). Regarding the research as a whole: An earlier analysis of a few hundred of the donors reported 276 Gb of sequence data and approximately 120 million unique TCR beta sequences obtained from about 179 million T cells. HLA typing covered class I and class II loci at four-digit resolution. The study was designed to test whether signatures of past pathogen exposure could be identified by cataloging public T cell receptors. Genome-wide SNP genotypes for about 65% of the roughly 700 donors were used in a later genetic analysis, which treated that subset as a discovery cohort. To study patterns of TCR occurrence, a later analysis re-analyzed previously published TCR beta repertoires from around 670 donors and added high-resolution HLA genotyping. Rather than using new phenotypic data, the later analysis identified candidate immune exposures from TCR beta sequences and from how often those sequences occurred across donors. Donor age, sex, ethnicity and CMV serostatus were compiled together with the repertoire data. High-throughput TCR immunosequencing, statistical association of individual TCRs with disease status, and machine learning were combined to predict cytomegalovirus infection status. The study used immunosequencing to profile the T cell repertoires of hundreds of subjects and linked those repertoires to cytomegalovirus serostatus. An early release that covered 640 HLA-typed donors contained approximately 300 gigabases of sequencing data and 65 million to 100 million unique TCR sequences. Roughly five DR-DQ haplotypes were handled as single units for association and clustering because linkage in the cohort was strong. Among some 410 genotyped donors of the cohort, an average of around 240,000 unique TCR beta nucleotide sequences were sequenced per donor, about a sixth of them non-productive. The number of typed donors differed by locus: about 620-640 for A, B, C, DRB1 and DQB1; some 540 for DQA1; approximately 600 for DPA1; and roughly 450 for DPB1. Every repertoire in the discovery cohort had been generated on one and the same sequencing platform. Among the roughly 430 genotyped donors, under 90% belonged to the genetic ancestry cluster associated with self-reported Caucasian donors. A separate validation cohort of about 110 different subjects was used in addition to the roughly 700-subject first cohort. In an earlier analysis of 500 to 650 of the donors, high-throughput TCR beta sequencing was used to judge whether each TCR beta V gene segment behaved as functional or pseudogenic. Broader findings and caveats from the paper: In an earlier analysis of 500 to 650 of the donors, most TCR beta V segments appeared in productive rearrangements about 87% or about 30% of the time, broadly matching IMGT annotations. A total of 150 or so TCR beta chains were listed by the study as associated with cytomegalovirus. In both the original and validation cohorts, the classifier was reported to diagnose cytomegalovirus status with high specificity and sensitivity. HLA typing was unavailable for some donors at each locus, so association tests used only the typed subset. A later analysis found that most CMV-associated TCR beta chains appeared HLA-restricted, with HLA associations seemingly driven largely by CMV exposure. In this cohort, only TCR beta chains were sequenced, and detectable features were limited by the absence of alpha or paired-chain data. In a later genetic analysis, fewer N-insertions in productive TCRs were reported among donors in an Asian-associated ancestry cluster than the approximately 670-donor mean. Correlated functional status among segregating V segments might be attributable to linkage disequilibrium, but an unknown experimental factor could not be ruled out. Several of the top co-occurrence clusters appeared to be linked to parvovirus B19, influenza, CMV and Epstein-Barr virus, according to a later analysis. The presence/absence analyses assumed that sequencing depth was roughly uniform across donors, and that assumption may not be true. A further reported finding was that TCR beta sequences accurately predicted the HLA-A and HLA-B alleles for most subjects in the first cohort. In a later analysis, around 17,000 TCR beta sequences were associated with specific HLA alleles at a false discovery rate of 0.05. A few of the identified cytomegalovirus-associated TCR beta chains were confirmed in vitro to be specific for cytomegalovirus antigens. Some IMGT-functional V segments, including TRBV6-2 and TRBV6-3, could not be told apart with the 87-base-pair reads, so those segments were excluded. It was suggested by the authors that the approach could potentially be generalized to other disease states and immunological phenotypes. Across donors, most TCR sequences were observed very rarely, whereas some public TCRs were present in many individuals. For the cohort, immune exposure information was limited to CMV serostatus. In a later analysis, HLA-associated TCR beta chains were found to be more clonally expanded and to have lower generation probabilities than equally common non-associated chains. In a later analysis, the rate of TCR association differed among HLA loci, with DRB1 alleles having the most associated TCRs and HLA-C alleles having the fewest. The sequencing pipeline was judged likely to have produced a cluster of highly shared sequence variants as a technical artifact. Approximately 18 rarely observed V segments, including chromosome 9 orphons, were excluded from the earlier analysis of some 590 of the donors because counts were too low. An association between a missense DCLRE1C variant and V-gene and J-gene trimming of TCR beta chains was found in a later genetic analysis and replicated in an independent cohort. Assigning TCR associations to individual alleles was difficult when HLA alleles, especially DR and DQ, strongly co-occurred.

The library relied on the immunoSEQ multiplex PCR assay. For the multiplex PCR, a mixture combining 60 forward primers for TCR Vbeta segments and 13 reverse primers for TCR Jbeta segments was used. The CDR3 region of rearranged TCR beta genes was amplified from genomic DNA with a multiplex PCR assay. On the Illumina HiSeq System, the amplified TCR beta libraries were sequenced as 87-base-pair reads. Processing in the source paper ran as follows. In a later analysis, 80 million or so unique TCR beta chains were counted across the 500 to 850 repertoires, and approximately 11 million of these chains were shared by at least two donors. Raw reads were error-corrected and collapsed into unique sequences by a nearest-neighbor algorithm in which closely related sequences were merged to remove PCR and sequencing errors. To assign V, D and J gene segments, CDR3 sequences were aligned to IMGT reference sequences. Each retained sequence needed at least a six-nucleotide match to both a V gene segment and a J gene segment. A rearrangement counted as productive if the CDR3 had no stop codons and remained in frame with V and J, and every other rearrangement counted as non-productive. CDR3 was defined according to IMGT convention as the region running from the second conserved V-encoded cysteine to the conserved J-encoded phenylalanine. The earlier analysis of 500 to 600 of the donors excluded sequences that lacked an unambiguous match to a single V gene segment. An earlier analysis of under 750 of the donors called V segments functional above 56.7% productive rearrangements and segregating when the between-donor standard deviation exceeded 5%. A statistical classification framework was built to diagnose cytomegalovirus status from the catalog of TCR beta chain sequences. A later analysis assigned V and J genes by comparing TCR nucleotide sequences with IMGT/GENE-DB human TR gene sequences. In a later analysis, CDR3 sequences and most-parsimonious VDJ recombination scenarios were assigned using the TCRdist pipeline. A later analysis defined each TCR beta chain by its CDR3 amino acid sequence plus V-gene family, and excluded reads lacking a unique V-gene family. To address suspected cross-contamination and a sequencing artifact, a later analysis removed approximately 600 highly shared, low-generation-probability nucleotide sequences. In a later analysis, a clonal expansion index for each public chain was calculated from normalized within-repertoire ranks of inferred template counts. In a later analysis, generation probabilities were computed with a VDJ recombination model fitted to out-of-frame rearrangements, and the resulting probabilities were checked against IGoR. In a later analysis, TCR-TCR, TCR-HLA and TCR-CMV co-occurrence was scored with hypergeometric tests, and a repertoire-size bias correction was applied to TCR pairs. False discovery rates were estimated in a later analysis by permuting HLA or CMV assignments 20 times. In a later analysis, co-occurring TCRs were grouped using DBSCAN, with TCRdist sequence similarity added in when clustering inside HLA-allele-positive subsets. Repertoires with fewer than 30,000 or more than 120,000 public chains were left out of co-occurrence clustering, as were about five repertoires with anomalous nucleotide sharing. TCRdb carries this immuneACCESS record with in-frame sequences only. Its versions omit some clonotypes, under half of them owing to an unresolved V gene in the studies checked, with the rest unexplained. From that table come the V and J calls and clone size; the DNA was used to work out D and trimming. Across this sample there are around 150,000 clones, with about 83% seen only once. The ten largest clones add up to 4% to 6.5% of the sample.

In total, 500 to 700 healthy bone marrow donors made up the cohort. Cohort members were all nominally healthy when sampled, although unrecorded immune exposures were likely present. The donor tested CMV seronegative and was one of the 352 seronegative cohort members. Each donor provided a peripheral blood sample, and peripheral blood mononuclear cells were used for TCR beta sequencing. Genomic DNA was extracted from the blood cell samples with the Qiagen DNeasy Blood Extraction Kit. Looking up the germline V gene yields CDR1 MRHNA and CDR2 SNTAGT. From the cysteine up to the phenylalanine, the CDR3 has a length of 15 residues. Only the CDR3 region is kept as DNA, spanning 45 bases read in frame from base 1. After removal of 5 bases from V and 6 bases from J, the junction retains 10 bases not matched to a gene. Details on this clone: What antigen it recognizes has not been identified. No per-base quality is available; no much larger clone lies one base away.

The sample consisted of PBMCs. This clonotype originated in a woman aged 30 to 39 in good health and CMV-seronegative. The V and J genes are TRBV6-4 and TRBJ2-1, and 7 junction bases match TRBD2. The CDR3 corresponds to CASSRSGQTPNEQFF. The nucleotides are TGTGCCAGCAGTCGTAGCGGGCAAACCCCCAATGAGCAGTTCTTC.